The 15 T cell receptor beta chains presented below share a single source sample, sequenced in a study of OX40 agonist ivuxolimab in advanced cancers. Sequencing was performed with immunoSEQ multiplex PCR; in TCRdb, only in-frame clones are kept and a portion is missing. This repertoire shows around 32,000 clones, roughly nine tenths found once; its top ten account for roughly 25%. Here the sequenced sample was CD4+ or CD8+ T cells sorted from blood, taken in a trial of the OX40 agonist ivuxolimab. The receptors stem from an adult with an advanced solid tumor such as melanoma, head and neck, liver or kidney cancer.

J is TRBJ2-7 and V is TRBV4-1, with D possibly matching TRBD1 (6 bases). V was trimmed by 2 bases and J by 3 bases, leaving 14 bases between them. CDR1 is MGHRA, CDR2 YSYEKL, per germline. The CDR3 length is 15 residues. The chain's CDR3 is CASSQSRGFSYEQYF. The CDR3 nucleotides read TGCGCCAGCAGCCAATCCAGGGGCTTTAGCTACGAGCAGTACTTC.

The rearrangement links TRBV11-2 to TRBJ2-7; the D is unclear. The CDR3 covers 13 residues. CDR1 is SGHAT, CDR2 FQNNGV, per germline. The germline V and J ends were trimmed by 3 bases and 4 bases, with 10 bases remaining between them. The CDR3 bases are TGTGCCAGCAGCTTTAACGAGAAATACGAGCAGTACTTC. Protein product: CASSFNEKYEQYF.

The V call is TRBV30, the J call TRBJ1-2; no clear D. V was cut by 2 bases and J by 5 bases, with 12 bases left in between. The CDR3 length is 13 residues. Germline CDR1 and CDR2: GTSNPN and SVGIG (reference sequence). The CDR3 DNA sequence: TGTGCCTGGAGTATTATTTCAGCTTATGGCTACACCTTC. Translated: CAWSIISAYGYTF.

By its share, this clone is medium-sized. The rearrangement links TRBV4-2 to TRBJ1-2, with TRBD1 matching 9 bases. Losses at the gene ends were 4 bases for V and 3 bases for J; bases not matched to a gene: 6. The germline V gene has CDR1 LGHNA and CDR2 YNFKEQ. CDR3 size: 15 residues. The chain's CDR3 is CASSPRTGDDYGYTF. In DNA, the CDR3 is TGTGCCAGCAGCCCCAGGACAGGGGACGACTATGGCTACACCTTC.

The chain couples TRBV30 to TRBJ1-5, with no clear D. The CDR3 spans 15 residues. Germline values: CDR1 GTSNPN, CDR2 SVGIG (reference sequence). V lost 4 bases and J 0 bases, leaving 13 bases between the germline ends. CDR3: CAWTISDHSNQPQHF. The CDR3 region has the DNA TGTGCCTGGACGATATCGGATCATAGCAATCAGCCCCAGCATTTT.

This clone was counted only a few times. The chain couples TRBV7-7 to TRBJ2-1; D not certain. The germline CDR1 and CDR2 sequences are SSHAT and FNYEAQ (reference sequence). The ends were cut back, 2 bases at V and 4 bases at J, with 6 bases in the middle. The CDR3 runs to 13 residues. As DNA, the CDR3 is TGTGCCAGCAGCTTAAACAGATACAATGAGCAGTTCTTC. Translating gives CASSLNRYNEQFF.

This clone was counted only a few times. The rearrangement uses TRBV6-1 and TRBJ2-6, with D perhaps matching TRBD1 (5 bases). Germline V gene sequence: CDR1 MNHNS, CDR2 SASEGT. The CDR3 is made up of 15 amino acids. V lost 4 bases to trimming and J lost 2 bases, with 9 bases between them. In DNA, the CDR3 is TGTGCCAGCAGTGTAAAGACAGCTGGGGCCAACGTCCTGACTTTC. Amino acids: CASSVKTAGANVLTF.

The CDR3 loop reads CASSSGTVDEKLFF. The CDR3 DNA sequence: TGTGCCAGCAGTTCCGGGACGGTGGATGAAAAACTGTTTTTT. This chain joins TRBV28 and TRBJ1-4, with D maybe TRBD1 (5 bases). The CDR3 sequence is 14 residues long. Germline V gene data show CDR1 as MDHEN and CDR2 as SYDVKM. The V gene lost 4 bases and the J gene lost 6 bases, with 12 bases spanning the gap.

The CDR3 DNA reads TGTGCCAGCAAGGTTAACAGTGGTTCCTACGAGCAGTACTTC. Amino acids: CASKVNSGSYEQYF. The chain joins TRBV6-6 to TRBJ2-7; D is undetermined. The V end lost 7 bases, the J end lost 1 base, and 14 bases lay between the germline ends. CDR3 length: 14 residues. CDR1 MNHNY and CDR2 SVGAGI come from the germline V gene (reference sequence).

This rearrangement joins TRBV6-6 to TRBJ1-2, with TRBD1 as a possible D gene (6 bases). There are 16 residues in the CDR3. Germline lookup yields CDR1 MNHNY and CDR2 SVGAGI (reference sequence). V gave up 0 bases and J gave up 2 bases, with 13 bases separating them. The DNA of the CDR3 is TGTGCCAGCAGTTACTCGATTTCTGGGGGCAACTATGGCTACACCTTC. Amino acid sequence: CASSYSISGGNYGYTF.

The gene calls are TRBV7-9 and TRBJ2-1; 7 bases are shared with TRBD2. J was trimmed by 0 bases and V by 5 bases; bases with no gene match: 7. Per the germline V gene, CDR1 is SEHNR and CDR2 is FQNEAQ (reference sequence). The CDR3 has 16 residues. CDR3 in DNA: TGTGCCAGCAGCCCGACCGGGACTAACTCCTACAATGAGCAGTTCTTC. Translated: CASSPTGTNSYNEQFF.

This clone was picked up a small number of times. The V call is TRBV5-4, the J call TRBJ1-2; 8 bases match TRBD1. This CDR3 comprises 14 residues. Losses at the gene ends were 4 bases for V and 4 bases for J; bases not matched to a gene: 6. Germline values: CDR1 SGHNT, CDR2 YYREEE (reference sequence). DNA for the CDR3: TGTGCCAGCAGCACCGACAGGGGTTTCTATGGCTACACCTTC. Translation: CASSTDRGFYGYTF.

The chain links TRBV11-2 to TRBJ2-1, with 7 bases identical to TRBD2. Germline V gene lookup returns CDR1 SGHAT and CDR2 FQNNGV. V lost 3 bases and J lost 5; bases outside the gene matches: 4. The CDR3 contains 14 residues. In DNA, the CDR3 is TGTGCCAGCAGCTTGGCTAGCGGAAACAATGAGCAGTTCTTC. Encoded protein: CASSLASGNNEQFF.

Details on this clone: Germline is not matched at one junction end, which may reflect a read error. CDR3 amino acids: CASRFQGASGEKLFF. The CDR3 region has the DNA TGTGCCAGCCGTTTCCAGGGGGCCTCCGGTGAAAAACTGTTTTTT. The chain carries TRBV28 and TRBJ1-4, with 8 bases that match TRBD1. This CDR3 contains 15 residues. CDR1 and CDR2 (germline): MDHEN, SYDVKM.

A few counts support this clone. This sequence joins TRBV9 and TRBJ1-6; 8 bases are shared with TRBD1. The CDR3 totals 14 residues. The germline V gene has CDR1 SGDLS and CDR2 YYNGEE. With V trimmed by 4 bases and J by 9 bases, 6 bases remained unmatched. In nucleotides, the CDR3 is TGTGCCAGCAGCTCGACAGGGGCAGGTTCACCCCTCCACTTT. It translates to CASSSTGAGSPLHF.